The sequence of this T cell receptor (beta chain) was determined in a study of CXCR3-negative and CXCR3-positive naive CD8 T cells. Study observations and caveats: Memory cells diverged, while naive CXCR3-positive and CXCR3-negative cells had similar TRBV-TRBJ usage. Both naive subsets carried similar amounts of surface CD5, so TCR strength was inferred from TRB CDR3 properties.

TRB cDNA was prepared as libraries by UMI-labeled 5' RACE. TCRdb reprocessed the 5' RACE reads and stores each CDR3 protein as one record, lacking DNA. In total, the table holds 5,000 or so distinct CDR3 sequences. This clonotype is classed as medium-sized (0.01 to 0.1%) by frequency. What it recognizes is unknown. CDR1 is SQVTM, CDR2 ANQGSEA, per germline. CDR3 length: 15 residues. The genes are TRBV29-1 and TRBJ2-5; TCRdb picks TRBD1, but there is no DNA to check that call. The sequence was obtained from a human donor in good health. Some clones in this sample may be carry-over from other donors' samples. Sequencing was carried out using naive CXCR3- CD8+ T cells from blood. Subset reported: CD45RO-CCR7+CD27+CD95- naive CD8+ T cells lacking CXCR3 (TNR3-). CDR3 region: CSVSDRDRVVETQYF.